The entry that follows covers one T cell receptor (beta chain) sequence. It lacks a known antigen. Within one base of it there is no much larger clone, and no base qualities were kept. These data belong to a study of T cell responses to AZD1222 COVID-19 vaccine (dated by TCRdb to the early 2020s). With respect to the entire study: AZD1222 recipients whose second dose came at about 4 weeks and those whose second dose came at about 12 weeks were combined into one group, since spike-specific TCR depth and breadth did not differ between the two schedules. A total of 230 to 250 trial participants underwent TCR sequencing, of whom 200 to 220 received two doses of AZD1222 and some 26 received two doses of the MenACWY control vaccine. Trial participants were enrolled by age into subgroups of 18-55, 56-69 and 70-plus years, and about 150, 27 and 61 TCR-sequenced participants, respectively, were included in these subgroups. Study-level results and caveats: Reportedly, almost half of the unique spike-specific TCRs recognized epitopes lying outside the regions that are mutated in the B.1.351 and B.1.1.7 variants. Participants were mostly white British and included more females than males, and it was suggested by the authors that clonal diversity may have been underestimated. The whole spike protein was spanned by vaccine-associated CD4 TCRs, and dominant responses were seen in regions 160-218 and 743-854. Because no day 14 peak-response samples were available, the repertoires could be characterized only after the peak T cell response. The 56-69-year group was small, and its depth increase did not reach significance, likely because of low power. After two AZD1222 doses, spike-specific TCR breadth and depth were significantly higher than at day 0 and than in MenACWY recipients. Conclusions about previously exposed vaccinees are limited because only a handful of AZD1222 recipients were SARS-CoV-2 seropositive at baseline.

The CDR3 regions of human TCRbeta chains were subjected to immunosequencing. The original pipeline was this. TCRs in the repertoires were matched against a reference library of SARS-CoV-2-specific TCRs that had been generated with the MIRA antigen-specificity platform. Breadth was defined as the fraction of unique TCRs that were SARS-CoV-2-associated, and depth was defined as the fraction of total T cells that were SARS-CoV-2-associated. Using the MIRA data, every spike-specific TCR was mapped to the spike region that the TCR reacted to and assigned to either a CD4 or a CD8 class. Log10-transformed breadth and depth values were compared by one-way ANOVA with Sidak's multiple comparisons tests. Held by TCRdb, this immuneACCESS table contains in-frame sequences only and omits some clones. Under half of the omission traces to an unresolved V gene where checked; the cause of the rest is unknown. Clone size and the V and J calls come from that table; the DNA yielded D and trimming. In this sample the table shows over 150,000 clones, roughly 92% of which occur a single time. Of the sample, less than 11% is held by the ten largest clones.

This specimen's time point label, interpreted: baseline before first vaccination. The vaccinee samples were drawn from two UK trials, COV001 and COV002, one of which was a single-blind randomized controlled phase 2/3 trial testing AZD1222 (ChAdOx1 nCoV-19) in healthy adults. For TCRbeta chain sequencing, PBMC samples from trial participants were taken at day 0 and at day 28 after the second dose. The CDR3 sequence holds 11 residues, the cysteine and phenylalanine included. Only the CDR3 part of the read is kept: 33 bases, read in frame from the first base. Here V drops 7 bases and J drops 8 bases, and the junction holds 5 bases not matched to any gene. Via the germline V gene (reference sequence), CDR1 is DFQATT and CDR2 SNEGSKA.

The clonotype was recovered from an adult in good health. The receptor chain draws on TRBV20-1 and TRBJ1-2; 9 bases in the junction line up with TRBD1. Material: peripheral blood, obtained on day 0 of AZD1222 vaccination. The CDR3 protein: CSGDRGYGYTF. At the DNA level, the sequence is TGCAGTGGTGACAGGGGGTACGGCTACACCTTC.